A selection of T cell receptor beta chains follows, all from one sample in a study of monozygotic twins with inflammatory bowel disease. TCRdb reprocessed the 5' RACE reads; each CDR3 protein has one entry and no DNA is given. The sample totals about 380,000 distinct CDR3 sequences. Specimen: blood. The receptors shown here come from a human donor with ulcerative colitis or Crohn's disease, or a healthy co-twin of an affected twin (not recorded which). Both conserved end residues are part of each CDR3. Fields, in order: CDR3 protein, J gene, V gene.

CDR3 protein: CASSTVTGVLDTQYF
J gene: TRBJ2-3
V gene: TRBV19

CDR3 protein: CATSDQANQPQHF
J gene: TRBJ1-5
V gene: TRBV24-1

CDR3 protein: CASRPGRDTEAFF
J gene: TRBJ1-1
V gene: TRBV6-2/TRBV6-3

CDR3 protein: CASSAETANSPLHF
J gene: TRBJ1-6
V gene: TRBV19

CDR3 protein: CSASRGRTYEQYF
J gene: TRBJ2-7
V gene: TRBV20-1

CDR3 protein: CVSSPGGNEQYF
J gene: TRBJ2-7
V gene: TRBV18

CDR3 protein: CASSQDDRVAYNSPLHF
J gene: TRBJ1-6
V gene: TRBV4-2

CDR3 protein: CSASRTRRDDNSPLHF
J gene: TRBJ1-6
V gene: TRBV20-1

CDR3 protein: CASSQVIGNNYGYTF
J gene: TRBJ1-2
V gene: TRBV4-1

CDR3 protein: CASSYAAFFSYNEQFF
J gene: TRBJ2-1
V gene: TRBV6-5

CDR3 protein: CASSLTEYSTDTQYF
J gene: TRBJ2-3
V gene: TRBV7-9

CDR3 protein: CASSPPTERGETQYF
J gene: TRBJ2-5
V gene: TRBV18

CDR3 protein: CASRKPPDTQYF
J gene: TRBJ2-3
V gene: TRBV12-3/TRBV12-4

CDR3 protein: CASSPPARGGRSDTQYF
J gene: TRBJ2-3
V gene: TRBV6-1

CDR3 protein: CATSDPKNIQYF
J gene: TRBJ2-4
V gene: TRBV24-1

CDR3 protein: CASSDLSGGGYNEQFF
J gene: TRBJ2-1
V gene: TRBV25-1

CDR3 protein: CASSPSPRPAHEQYF
J gene: TRBJ2-7
V gene: TRBV19

CDR3 protein: CASSLVSRLNEQFF
J gene: TRBJ2-1
V gene: TRBV7-9

CDR3 protein: CASAGEGGNIQYF
J gene: TRBJ2-4
V gene: TRBV2

CDR3 protein: CAGSSVGASYEQYF
J gene: TRBJ2-7
V gene: TRBV6-5

CDR3 protein: CASSLEGAYEQYF
J gene: TRBJ2-7
V gene: TRBV28

CDR3 protein: CASSPGQAQETQYF
J gene: TRBJ2-5
V gene: TRBV12-3/TRBV12-4

CDR3 protein: CASSDVGTGAYEQYF
J gene: TRBJ2-7
V gene: TRBV25-1

CDR3 protein: CASSSGLAGGPVGTQYF
J gene: TRBJ2-5
V gene: TRBV2